One and the same sample provided the 17 T cell receptor beta chains below, sequenced in a study of cytomegalovirus exposure and HLA in healthy donors. PCR amplification relied on 60 Vbeta primers (plus 13 Jbeta primers). Here immunoSEQ multiplex PCR was the method, and the copy in TCRdb shows in-frame clones only, minus some. The table has some 130,000 clones, 65% to 85% seen once; the top ten hold 1.5%. Sequencing used PBMCs. Every receptor here comes from a woman between 18 and 29 years old in good health and CMV-seronegative.

This clone appeared a single time. The V call is TRBV9, the J call TRBJ2-7; possible D gene TRBD2, 5 bases. This CDR3 is built from 16 residues. Trimming took off 0 bases at V and 3 bases at J, with 16 bases between the two ends. CDR1 and CDR2 from the germline V gene are SGDLS and YYNGEE. CDR3 bases: TGTGCCAGCAGCGTAGATTACTCACCCGGGATCTACGAGCAGTACTTC. Amino acids: CASSVDYSPGIYEQYF.

The rearrangement uses TRBV30 and TRBJ2-7, with 8 bases matching TRBD1. Trimming removed 3 bases from V and 1 base from J; junction bases left unmatched: 2. From germline, CDR1 is GTSNPN and CDR2 SVGIG (reference sequence). The CDR3 has 13 amino acids. Here the CDR3 DNA reads TGTGCCTGGAGGGACAGGGCGTCCTACGAGCAGTACTTC. Amino acid sequence: CAWRDRASYEQYF.

This clone has only a few counts. The chain is built from TRBV6-1 and TRBJ2-2, with TRBD2 matching over 10 bases. This CDR3 is built from 15 residues. J was trimmed by 3 bases and V by 11 bases; bases with no gene match: 9. Germline V CDR1 and CDR2: MNHNS, SASEGT. The CDR3 reads CAGKREGLDTGELFF. CDR3 in DNA: TGTGCCGGAAAGCGGGAGGGCCTAGACACCGGGGAGCTGTTTTTT.

V and J are TRBV19 and TRBJ1-1; perhaps TRBD1 as D (6 bases). Trimming removed 7 bases from V and 0 bases from J, with 9 bases in between. This CDR3 has 13 amino acids. The germline V gene has CDR1 LNHDA and CDR2 SQIVND (reference sequence). The chain's CDR3 is CASKDRMNTEAFF. The CDR3 nucleotides are TGTGCCAGTAAAGACAGGATGAACACTGAAGCTTTCTTT.

This clone came up a few times. The chain is built from TRBV27 and TRBJ2-1; tentatively, D is TRBD2 (5 bases). The CDR3 loop spans 14 amino acids. V lost 4 bases and J lost 5, with 12 bases in between. Germline CDR1 MNHEY, CDR2 SMNVEV (reference sequence). CDR3 coding DNA: TGTGCCAGCAGTTCCCCGAGGCGGGACAATGAGCAGTTCTTC. It yields the protein CASSSPRRDNEQFF.

This clone was detected a few times. This chain joins TRBV7-9 and TRBJ1-4; D remains ambiguous. The V and J ends lost 7 bases and 8 bases respectively, with 11 bases between them. Looked up from germline, CDR1 is SEHNR and CDR2 is FQNEAQ (reference sequence). The CDR3 extends over 12 amino acids. The DNA of the CDR3 is TGTGCCAGCACCCAAGAGCGGGAAAAACTGTTTTTT. Its translation is CASTQEREKLFF. Complete variable domain (other parts from reference TRBV7-9 and TRBJ1-4): DTGVSQNPRHKITKRGQNVTFRCDPISEHNRLYWYRQTLGQGPEFLTYFQNEAQLEKSRLLSDRFSAERPKGSFSTLEIQRTEQGDSAMYLCASTQEREKLFFGSGTQLSVL.

V usage is TRBV5-1 and J usage is TRBJ2-1; 10 nucleotides line up with TRBD2. Trimming removed 4 bases from V and 7 bases from J; junction bases left unmatched: 5. The CDR3 runs to 14 residues. In germline, CDR1 is SGHRS, CDR2 YFSETQ. The CDR3 nucleotides are TGCGCCAGCAGCCTAGCGGGAGTGGCGAATGAGCAGTTCTTC. This gives the protein CASSLAGVANEQFF.

This rearrangement joins TRBV5-1 to TRBJ2-4; D possibly corresponds to TRBD1 (6 bases). Between the trimmed V and J ends, which lost 0 bases and 1 base, there was a span of 17 bases. The CDR3 extends over 18 amino acids. Germline V CDR1 and CDR2: SGHRS, YFSETQ. This chain's CDR3 is CASSLVVAGVGAKNIQYF. DNA of the CDR3: TGCGCCAGCAGCTTGGTGGTGGCAGGGGTTGGGGCCAAAAACATTCAGTACTTC.

The rearrangement joins TRBV30 to TRBJ2-7, with 7 nucleotides matching TRBD1. V lost 0 bases and J lost 4; bases outside the gene matches: 9. The CDR3 extends over 15 amino acids. The V gene's germline CDR1 is GTSNPN and CDR2 SVGIG (reference sequence). CDR3 in amino acids: CAWSVDSTGAYEQYF. The CDR3 coding sequence is TGTGCCTGGAGTGTAGATTCCACAGGGGCTTACGAGCAGTACTTC.

The chain links TRBV15 to TRBJ2-1; 9 positions agree with TRBD1. V lost 5 bases, J lost 5 bases, and 7 bases stayed unmatched. The CDR3 is made up of 15 amino acids. CDR1 and CDR2 from the germline V gene are LNHNV and YYDKDF (reference sequence). CDR3 DNA: TGTGCCACCAGCGGCAGGGACAGGGTCAACAATGAGCAGTTCTTC. Protein product: CATSGRDRVNNEQFF.

This clone occurred a few times. The chain is built from TRBV6-6 and TRBJ2-7; TRBD2 aligns across 7 bases. The CDR3 extends over 14 amino acids. Germline V gives CDR1 MNHNY, CDR2 SVGAGI (reference sequence). V shed 2 bases, J shed 2 bases, and the junction held 3 bases outside the gene matches. This chain's CDR3 is CASSYGGEAYEQYF. The DNA of the CDR3 is TGTGCCAGCAGTTACGGGGGGGAAGCCTACGAGCAGTACTTC.

The chain employs TRBV20-1 and TRBJ2-7; D gene ambiguous. The CDR3 totals 11 residues. V was trimmed by 5 bases and J by 3 bases, leaving 8 bases between them. The V gene's germline CDR1 is DFQATT and CDR2 SNEGSKA (reference sequence). Here the CDR3 reads CSAGRDYEQYF. The CDR3 DNA sequence: TGCAGTGCTGGGCGTGACTACGAGCAGTACTTC.

The V and J genes are TRBV30 and TRBJ1-2; the match to TRBD1 covers 7 bases. The V gene's germline CDR1 is GTSNPN and CDR2 SVGIG (reference sequence). After removal of 7 bases from V and 4 bases from J, the junction contained 9 bases not matched to a gene. The CDR3 loop spans 13 amino acids. The CDR3 bases are TGTGCCTACGATACAGGGGTCAGCTATGGCTACACCTTC. Its protein product is CAYDTGVSYGYTF. Using reference TRBV30 and TRBJ1-2 for the parts outside the CDR3, the full variable domain is SQTIHQWPATLVQPVGSPLSLECTVEGTSNPNLYWYRQAAGRGLQLLFYSVGIGQISSEVPQNLSASRPQDRQFILSSKKLLLSDSGFYLCAYDTGVSYGYTFGSGTRLTVV.

In the case of this clone: An end of the junction does not agree with germline; a read error may underlie this. The chain links TRBV7-9 to TRBJ1-1; TRBD1 agrees at 8 bases. The CDR3 length is 14 residues. Germline CDR1 and CDR2: SEHNR and FQNEAQ (reference sequence). For the CDR3, the DNA is TGTTCCAGCAGCTTACACGAAGGACAGGGCGAAGCTTTCTTT. Translated, it gives CSSSLHEGQGEAFF.

There are a few counts of this clone. V gene TRBV11-2 combines with J gene TRBJ1-2; D uncertain. The CDR3 extends over 13 amino acids. Trimming took off 1 base at V and 4 bases at J, with 7 bases between the two ends. CDR1 is SGHAT and CDR2 is FQNNGV in the germline V gene. The CDR3 here is CASSLGETYGYTF. In DNA, the CDR3 is TGTGCCAGCAGCTTAGGGGAGACCTATGGCTACACCTTC.

This clone was counted between two and nine times. The rearrangement links TRBV14 to TRBJ1-2, with 7 bases that match TRBD1. The CDR3 is 13 amino acids. Germline V CDR1 and CDR2: SGHDN, FVKESK. Germline trimming cut 4 bases from V and 3 bases from J; bases unmatched to any gene: 2. CDR3 in DNA: TGTGCCAGCAGCCCGGGGACAGACTATGGCTACACCTTC. Encoded protein: CASSPGTDYGYTF.

The chain uses TRBV29-1 and TRBJ2-7, with 7 bases identical to TRBD2. Germline CDR1 and CDR2: SQVTM and ANQGSEA. The CDR3 totals 17 residues. V was clipped by 3 bases and J by 4 bases; unmatched bases: 18. The CDR3 here is CSVEELARVGGGYEQYF. The CDR3 nucleotides read TGCAGCGTTGAGGAACTAGCGAGAGTCGGCGGTGGGTACGAGCAGTACTTC.